This TCR beta chain was retrieved from a study of T cell responses to AZD1222 COVID-19 vaccine. Whole-study findings and limits: A rise in Spike-specific TCR breadth and depth followed two AZD1222 doses. Spike-wide coverage was observed for vaccine-associated CD4 TCRs, with dominant responses at 160-218 and 743-854. Donors were largely white British and mainly female; clonal diversity was possibly underestimated. Seropositive AZD1222 recipients at baseline numbered only five or six.

As for this clone: Antigen: not known.

The method was immunoSEQ multiplex PCR; TCRdb's version includes in-frame clones alone and lacks a portion of them. The sample records roughly 140,000 clones, approximately 91% being singletons. V lost 5 bases to trimming and J lost 5 bases, with 14 bases between them. The CDR3 runs to 13 residues. Looked up from germline, CDR1 is SGHRS and CDR2 is YFSETQ. The sequence was collected from an adult who had recovered from COVID-19. The chain is built from TRBV5-1 and TRBJ2-7; no reliable D call. The input for sequencing was peripheral blood, taken after recovery from COVID-19. CDR3 DNA: TGCGCCAGCAGGAGGTCCCAAACCAACGAGCAGTACTTC. Its protein product is CASRRSQTNEQYF. The full variable domain, its missing parts supplied by reference TRBV5-1 and TRBJ2-7, is KAGVTQTPRYLIKTRGQQVTLSCSPISGHRSVSWYQQTPGQGLQFLFEYFSETQRNKGNFPGRFSGRQFSNSRSEMNVSTLELGDSALYLCASRRSQTNEQYFGPGTRLTVT.